These 7 T cell receptor beta chains originate from one sample sequenced in a study of blood T cell repertoires in COVID-19. Repertoires were generated with immunoSEQ multiplex PCR, while TCRdb's copy carries only in-frame clones and drops some. The sample lists under 150,000 clones, roughly 85% occurring once. Sequencing was done on a sample of peripheral blood. The receptors here all came from a man in his thirties or forties with acute or convalescent COVID-19.

V usage is TRBV5-4 and J usage is TRBJ1-2; D might be TRBD1 (5 bases). The CDR3 totals 15 residues. V was shortened by 0 bases and J by 0 bases, with 9 bases between the two germline ends. The germline gives CDR1 SGHNT, CDR2 YYREEE (reference sequence). CDR3 protein: CASSLVAGPNYGYTF. The DNA of the CDR3 is TGTGCCAGCAGCTTGGTGGCAGGGCCTAACTATGGCTACACCTTC.

CDR3 sequence reads: CASSLVQSGYGYTF. CDR3 DNA sequence: TGTGCCAGCAGCTTGGTACAGAGTGGGTACGGCTACACCTTC. V gene TRBV5-6 combines with J gene TRBJ1-2; D gene ambiguous. Trimming removed 0 bases at V and 8 bases at J, with 14 bases between. From germline, CDR1 is SGHDT and CDR2 YYEEEE. This CDR3 has 14 amino acids.

The chain employs TRBV19 and TRBJ2-1, with 7 bases that match TRBD1. From germline, CDR1 is LNHDA and CDR2 SQIVND (reference sequence). The CDR3 length is 14 residues. With V trimmed by 11 bases and J by 8 bases, 15 bases remained unmatched. The CDR3: CAETTRGPLDEQFF. In DNA, the CDR3 is TGTGCCGAGACGACAAGGGGGCCACTGGATGAGCAGTTCTTC.

J is TRBJ2-7 and V is TRBV10-3; D gene unclear. Germline V lookup: CDR1 ENHRY, CDR2 SYGVKD. V lost 4 bases and J lost 2, with 9 bases in between. CDR3 length: 13 residues. CDR3 residues: CAISGANTYEQYV. CDR3 in DNA: TGTGCCATCAGTGGGGCCAACACCTACGAGCAGTACGTC.

This sequence joins TRBV14 and TRBJ1-4, with 7 bases identical to TRBD1. The CDR3 is made up of 19 amino acids. V was clipped by 0 bases and J by 0 bases; unmatched bases: 10. Germline V gives CDR1 SGHDN, CDR2 FVKESK. In DNA form, the CDR3 reads TGTGCCAGCAGCCAAGATGTCTGGGACAGTGGCCCAACTAATGAAAAACTGTTTTTT. Amino acids: CASSQDVWDSGPTNEKLFF. Combining the CDR3 with reference TRBV14 and TRBJ1-4 gives the whole variable domain EAGVTQFPSHSVIEKGQTVTLRCDPISGHDNLYWYRRVMGKEIKFLLHFVKESKQDESGMPNNRFLAERTGGTYSTLKVQPAELEDSGVYFCASSQDVWDSGPTNEKLFFGSGTQLSVL.

This clone turned up a few times. The chain joins TRBV19 to TRBJ2-5, with 9 bases aligning to TRBD2. The CDR3 extends over 18 amino acids. Germline CDR1 reads LNHDA; CDR2 reads SQIVND (reference sequence). Trimming cost V 1 base and J 4 bases; bases outside gene matches: 13. The CDR3 nucleotides are TGTGCCAGTAGTATAGCCTCGGGGGTAGCGGGGGTAGGAGAGACCCAGTACTTC. This sequence encodes CASSIASGVAGVGETQYF.

This chain joins TRBV27 and TRBJ2-3, with D possibly being TRBD2 (5 bases). The length of the CDR3 is 16 residues. From germline, CDR1 is MNHEY and CDR2 SMNVEV (reference sequence). Trimming removed 8 bases from V and 5 bases from J, with 23 bases in between. The CDR3 is CASQEDYSNSRDTQYF. As DNA, the CDR3 is TGTGCCAGCCAAGAAGACTATAGTAATAGTCGAGATACGCAGTATTTT.